The T cell receptor (beta chain) under discussion was sequenced for a study of blood T cells in healthy people across ages. Study outcomes and limitations: Unsorted PBMC input precluded a conclusive naive versus antigen-experienced comparison.

A sample-barcoded 5' primer and a J-beta primer mix were used in a second PCR of roughly 6 to 12 cycles. Tagging of each cDNA molecule was performed by a template-switch adaptor with 12 random nucleotides. Any given sample supplied a minimum of 3 million CDR3-containing paired-end reads. TCRdb reprocessed the 5' RACE reads via MiXCR and lists one record per CDR3 protein. The sample carries about 670,000 distinct CDR3 sequences, approximately 40% recorded once. The CDR3 is made up of 15 amino acids. After removal of 5 bases from V and 4 bases from J, the junction contained 7 bases not matched to a gene. The germline V gene encodes CDR1 SGHTA and CDR2 FQGNSA. This clonotype was counted between two and nine times. Its matching antigen is unknown.

The rearrangement joins TRBV7-2 to TRBJ2-1, with 8 positions matching TRBD2. The receptor comes from a man older than 75 in good health. Input material: blood. The CDR3 loop reads CASSTRTSQYNEQFF. CDR3 coding DNA: TGTGCCAGCAGCACCCGGACTAGCCAATACAATGAGCAGTTCTTC.